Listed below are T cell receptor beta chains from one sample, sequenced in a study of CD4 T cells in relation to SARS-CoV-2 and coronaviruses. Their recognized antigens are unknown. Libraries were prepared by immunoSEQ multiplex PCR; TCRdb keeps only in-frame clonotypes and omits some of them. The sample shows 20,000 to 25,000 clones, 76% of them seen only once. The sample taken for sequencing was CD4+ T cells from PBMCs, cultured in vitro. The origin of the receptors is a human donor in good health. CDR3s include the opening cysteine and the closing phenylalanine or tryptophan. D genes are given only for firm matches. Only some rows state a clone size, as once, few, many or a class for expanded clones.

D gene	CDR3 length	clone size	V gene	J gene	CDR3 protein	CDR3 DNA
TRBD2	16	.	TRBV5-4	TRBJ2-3	CASSAGGLRRTDTQYF	TGTGCCAGCAGTGCGGGGGGCCTCCGCCGCACAGATACGCAGTATTTT
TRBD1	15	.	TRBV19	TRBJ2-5	CASSRLGTVQETQYF	TGTGCCAGTAGCCGCCTCGGGACAGTCCAAGAGACCCAGTACTTC
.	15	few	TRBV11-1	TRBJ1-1	CASSLGGGPNTEAFF	TGTGCCAGCAGCTTAGGTGGAGGTCCAAACACTGAAGCTTTCTTT
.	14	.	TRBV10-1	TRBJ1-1	CASSDGGANTEAFF	TGCGCCAGCAGTGATGGAGGGGCGAACACTGAAGCTTTCTTT
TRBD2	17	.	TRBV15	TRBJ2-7	CATSRAPFSGVSYEQYF	TGTGCCACCAGCAGAGCCCCCTTTAGCGGGGTCTCCTACGAGCAGTACTTC
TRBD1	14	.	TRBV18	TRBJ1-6	CASSLDRANSPLHF	TGTGCCAGCTCTCTGGACAGGGCAAATTCACCCCTCCACTTT
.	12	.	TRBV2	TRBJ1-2	CASSGFGGGYTF	TGTGCCAGCAGTGGGTTTGGAGGTGGCTACACCTTC
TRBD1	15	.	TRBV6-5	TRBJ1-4	CAIRQGATTNEKLFF	TGTGCCATAAGACAGGGGGCAACGACTAATGAAAAACTGTTTTTT
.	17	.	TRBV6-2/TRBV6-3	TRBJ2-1	CASSFPKSATKYNEQFF	TGTGCCAGCAGTTTCCCGAAATCGGCTACGAAATACAATGAGCAGTTCTTC
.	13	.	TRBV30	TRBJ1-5	CAWTGSDNQPQHF	TGTGCCTGGACAGGGTCGGACAATCAGCCCCAGCATTTT
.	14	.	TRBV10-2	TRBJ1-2	CASSEFGRNYGYTF	TGCGCCAGCAGTGAGTTTGGCAGGAACTATGGCTACACCTTC
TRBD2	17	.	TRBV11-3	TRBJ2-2	CASSLPGTSRDTGELFF	TGTGCCAGCAGCCTACCCGGGACTAGCCGAGACACCGGGGAGCTGTTTTTT
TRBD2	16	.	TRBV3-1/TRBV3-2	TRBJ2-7	CASSQGNSGSSYEQYF	TGTGCCAGCAGCCAAGGGAATAGCGGGAGCTCCTACGAGCAGTACTTC
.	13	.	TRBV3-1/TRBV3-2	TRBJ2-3	CASSPSFADTQYF	TGTGCCAGCAGCCCAAGTTTCGCGGATACGCAGTATTTT
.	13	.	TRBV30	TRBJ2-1	CAWIRGSGNEQFF	TGTGCCTGGATAAGGGGGAGTGGCAATGAGCAGTTCTTC
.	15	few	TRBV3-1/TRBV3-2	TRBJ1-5	CASSQGWLGVQPQHF	TGTGCCAGCAGCCAAGGTTGGCTTGGCGTTCAGCCCCAGCATTTT
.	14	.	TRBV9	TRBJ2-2	CASSVGGNTGELFF	TGTGCCAGCAGCGTAGGAGGGAACACCGGGGAGCTGTTTTTT
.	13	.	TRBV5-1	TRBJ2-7	CASRDRDTQEQYF	TGCGCCAGCAGGGACCGGGACACCCAAGAGCAGTACTTC
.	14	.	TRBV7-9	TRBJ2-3	CASRPGQITDTQYF	TGTGCCAGCAGACCCGGACAGATCACAGATACGCAGTATTTT
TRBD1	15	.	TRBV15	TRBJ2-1	CASRGRTGSYNEQFF	TGTGCCAGCAGGGGGCGTACCGGCTCCTACAATGAGCAGTTCTTC
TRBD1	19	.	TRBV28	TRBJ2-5	CASTPPPGTAPTRRGTQYF	TGTGCCAGCACCCCTCCCCCCGGGACAGCGCCCACCCGTCGAGGGACCCAGTACTTC
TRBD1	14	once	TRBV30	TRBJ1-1	CAWNRDRVVPEAFF	TGTGCCTGGAATAGGGACAGGGTGGTCCCTGAAGCTTTCTTT
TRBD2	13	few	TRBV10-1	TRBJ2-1	CASGTSGRNEQFF	TGCGCCAGTGGGACTAGCGGGAGAAATGAGCAGTTCTTC
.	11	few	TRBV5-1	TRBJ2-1	CASSSGPEQFF	TGCGCCAGCAGCTCGGGGCCTGAGCAGTTCTTC
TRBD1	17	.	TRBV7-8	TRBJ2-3	CASSPRMGQGLFDTQYF	TGTGCCAGCAGCCCCCGTATGGGACAGGGACTATTCGATACGCAGTATTTT
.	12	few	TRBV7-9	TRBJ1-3	CASSLVQGTIYF	TGTGCCAGCAGCTTAGTTCAGGGGACCATATATTTT
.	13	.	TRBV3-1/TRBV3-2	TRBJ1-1	CASSQDFWTEAFF	TGTGCCAGCAGCCAAGACTTTTGGACTGAAGCTTTCTTT
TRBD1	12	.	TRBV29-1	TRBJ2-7	CSVGTGPYEQYF	TGCAGCGTTGGGACAGGTCCGTACGAGCAGTACTTC
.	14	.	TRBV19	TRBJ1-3	CASSTSVSWNTIYF	TGTGCCAGTAGTACTTCGGTCAGTTGGAACACCATATATTTT
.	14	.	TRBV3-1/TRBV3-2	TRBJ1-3	CASSLGGAGNTIYF	TGTGCCAGCAGCCTCGGGGGGGCTGGAAACACCATATATTTT
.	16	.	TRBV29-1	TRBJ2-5	CSVRGIRGPGGETQYF	TGCAGCGTTCGCGGCATACGAGGTCCGGGTGGGGAGACCCAGTACTTC
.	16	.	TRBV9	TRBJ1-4	CASSVGGARWNEKLFF	TGTGCCAGCAGCGTAGGGGGGGCACGGTGGAATGAAAAACTGTTTTTT